The 29 T cell receptor beta chains below come from one sample, sequenced in a study of blood T cell repertoires in COVID-19. The method was immunoSEQ multiplex PCR; TCRdb's version includes in-frame clones alone and lacks a portion of them. The repertoire includes about 200,000 clones, about 93% of them detected once, and 0.5% to 0.55% sits in the top ten. Specimen: peripheral blood. The receptors derive from a man between 45 and 60 years old with acute or convalescent COVID-19.

The chain has TRBV9 and TRBJ2-1, with 11 bases lining up with TRBD2. This CDR3 is 15 amino acids long. Trimming removed 3 bases from V and 5 bases from J; junction bases left unmatched: 4. In germline, CDR1 is SGDLS, CDR2 YYNGEE. The chain's CDR3 is CASSGLAGRHNEQFF. The CDR3 region has the DNA TGTGCCAGCAGCGGACTAGCGGGGCGCCACAATGAGCAGTTCTTC.

The sample holds one count of this clone. The CDR3: CASSPRGGSTDTQYF. The CDR3 nucleotides are TGTGCCAGCAGCCCAAGGGGCGGAAGCACAGATACGCAGTATTTT. The chain carries TRBV7-3 and TRBJ2-3, with D maybe TRBD1 (5 bases). The CDR3 totals 15 residues. Germline CDR1 and CDR2: SGHTA and FQGTGA. Trimming removed 5 bases from V and 0 bases from J, with 12 bases in between.

The chain is built from TRBV11-2 and TRBJ1-2; tentatively, D is TRBD1 (5 bases). This CDR3 spans 12 amino acids. V was clipped by 11 bases and J by 5 bases, with 15 bases between them. Germline CDR1 SGHAT, CDR2 FQNNGV. The CDR3 spells CASGEWGYGYTF. As DNA, the CDR3 is TGTGCCTCGGGGGAGTGGGGATATGGCTACACCTTC.

The rearrangement uses TRBV30 and TRBJ2-7, with 7 bases lining up with TRBD2. The CDR3 length is 19 residues. Germline values: CDR1 GTSNPN, CDR2 SVGIG (reference sequence). J gave up 2 bases and V 3 bases, and 22 bases lay outside the gene matches. The CDR3 DNA reads as TGTGCCTGGAGGGGACCAACCTTCAGCCGGGACTACCAGACCTACGAGCAGTACTTC. Protein sequence: CAWRGPTFSRDYQTYEQYF.

The J gene is TRBJ2-3, the V gene TRBV19; 11 nucleotides align to TRBD2. The V and J ends lost 10 bases and 8 bases, in that order; junction bases with no gene match: 11. CDR1 and CDR2 from the germline V gene are LNHDA and SQIVND (reference sequence). The CDR3 contains 14 residues. The CDR3 DNA reads TGTGCCATTGCAGATGGGCTAGCGGGAGGTACGCAGTATTTT. Protein: CAIADGLAGGTQYF. Full variable domain (rest looked up from reference TRBV19 and TRBJ2-3): DGGITQSPKYLFRKEGQNVTLSCEQNLNHDAMYWYRQDPGQGLRLIYYSQIVNDFQKGDIAEGYSVSREKKESFPLTVTSAQKNPTAFYLCAIADGLAGGTQYFGPGTRLTVL.

The rearrangement links TRBV12-3 or TRBV12-4 to TRBJ1-2, with a weak D call TRBD1 (6 bases). This CDR3 contains 13 residues. Trimming took 3 bases from V and 8 from J, leaving 13 bases between them. The CDR3 region is CASSFYGRGGYTF. The DNA for the CDR3 is TGTGCCAGCAGTTTTTACGGCAGGGGCGGCTACACCTTC.

The J gene is TRBJ2-1, the V gene TRBV29-1; 9 nucleotides align to TRBD1. Trimming removed 5 bases from V and 6 bases from J; junction bases left unmatched: 5. The CDR3 runs to 13 residues. From germline, CDR1 is SQVTM and CDR2 ANQGSEA. Here the CDR3 reads CSVSPTGGNEQFF. The DNA for the CDR3 is TGCAGCGTTAGTCCGACAGGGGGCAATGAGCAGTTCTTC.

CDR3 in DNA: TGTGCCAGCAGCTTAAGGGGATCCTGGGACAGGGGGATTGGGAATGAGCAGTTCTTC. It specifies CASSLRGSWDRGIGNEQFF. This chain uses TRBV7-3 with TRBJ2-1, with 11 bases that match TRBD1. The V gene's germline CDR1 is SGHTA and CDR2 FQGTGA. There are 19 residues in the CDR3. V shed 1 base, J shed 7 bases, and the junction held 15 bases outside the gene matches.

This chain uses TRBV5-1 with TRBJ1-5; 9 bases agree with TRBD1. After removal of 4 bases from V and 4 bases from J, the junction contained 3 bases not matched to a gene. Germline V lookup: CDR1 SGHRS, CDR2 YFSETQ. The CDR3 spans 14 residues. The CDR3 DNA sequence: TGCGCCAGCAGCCATGGGACAGGGAATCAGCCCCAGCATTTT. It is translated as CASSHGTGNQPQHF. The entire variable domain, with the rest obtained from reference TRBV5-1 and TRBJ1-5, is as follows: KAGVTQTPRYLIKTRGQQVTLSCSPISGHRSVSWYQQTPGQGLQFLFEYFSETQRNKGNFPGRFSGRQFSNSRSEMNVSTLELGDSALYLCASSHGTGNQPQHFGDGTRLSIL.

The chain is built from TRBV5-4 and TRBJ2-1; 13 bases fit TRBD2. The CDR3 totals 17 residues. Germline values: CDR1 SGHNT, CDR2 YYREEE (reference sequence). J was trimmed by 6 bases and V by 4 bases; bases with no gene match: 10. The CDR3 spells CASSNGLAGAAFNEQFF. Here the CDR3 DNA reads TGTGCCAGCAGCAACGGACTAGCGGGAGCTGCATTCAATGAGCAGTTCTTC.

The chain couples TRBV30 to TRBJ2-1; 8 bases match TRBD1. CDR3 size: 13 residues. Per the germline V gene, CDR1 is GTSNPN and CDR2 is SVGIG (reference sequence). Trimming removed 5 bases from V and 4 bases from J; junction bases left unmatched: 4. CDR3: CAWGRTGYNEQFF. In nucleotides, the CDR3 is TGTGCCTGGGGCCGGACAGGGTACAATGAGCAGTTCTTC.

The J gene is TRBJ2-2, the V gene TRBV5-4; D is undetermined. Trimming shortened V by 3 bases and J by 6 bases, and 9 bases separated the two germline ends. Germline values: CDR1 SGHNT, CDR2 YYREEE (reference sequence). The CDR3 extends over 13 amino acids. The CDR3 DNA reads as TGTGCCAGCAGCTATGGGCCGTCCGGGGAGCTGTTTTTT. Protein sequence: CASSYGPSGELFF.

The genes are TRBV5-1 and TRBJ2-1, with 7 bases identical to TRBD2. CDR3 length equals 15 residues. J was trimmed by 0 bases and V by 5 bases; bases with no gene match: 5. Germline lookup yields CDR1 SGHRS and CDR2 YFSETQ. The CDR3, as DNA: TGCGCCAGCAGACTAGCGCAGAGCTCCTACAATGAGCAGTTCTTC. This encodes CASRLAQSSYNEQFF.

The V call is TRBV6-2 or TRBV6-3, the J call TRBJ1-1; no definite D call. Germline CDR1 reads MNHEY; CDR2 reads SVGEGT. This CDR3 spans 14 amino acids. Trimming removed 0 bases at V and 3 bases at J, with 8 bases between. CDR3 residues: CASSYSTYYTEAFF. In nucleotides, the CDR3 is TGTGCCAGCAGTTACTCGACATACTACACTGAAGCTTTCTTT.

The V gene is TRBV24-1, the J gene TRBJ2-3; tentatively, D is TRBD1 (5 bases). This CDR3 has 15 amino acids. From germline, CDR1 is KGHDR and CDR2 SFDVKD. V dropped 4 bases and J dropped 2 bases, with 12 bases sitting between them. This chain's CDR3 is CATSDPIRATDTQYF. As DNA, the CDR3 is TGTGCCACCAGTGACCCGATCAGGGCCACAGATACGCAGTATTTT.

In the case of this clone: The sample carries other DNA sequences with the same CDR3. V and J are TRBV19 and TRBJ2-3; TRBD1 might be the D (5 bases). V shed 5 bases and J shed 6 bases, with 12 bases lying between them. Germline V lookup: CDR1 LNHDA, CDR2 SQIVND (reference sequence). The CDR3 has 13 residues. In DNA, the CDR3 is TGTGCCAGTAGTCCGCCAGGGAAGGATACGCAGTATTTT. Protein product: CASSPPGKDTQYF.

This chain links TRBV15 with TRBJ1-4; 9 positions agree with TRBD1. V lost 5 bases and J lost 8; bases outside the gene matches: 6. This CDR3 region has 14 residues. The germline gives CDR1 LNHNV, CDR2 YYDKDF (reference sequence). The CDR3 DNA follows: TGTGCCACCAGCGTACGGACAGGGGCCGAAAAACTGTTTTTT. Amino acids: CATSVRTGAEKLFF.

The chain employs TRBV4-1 and TRBJ2-4, with TRBD2 identical over 8 bases. V lost 0 bases, J lost 1 base, and 5 bases stayed unmatched. Germline-derived CDR1 and CDR2 are MGHRA and YSYEKL. This CDR3 is built from 17 residues. DNA for the CDR3: TGCGCCAGCAGCCAAGATGCGGGAGGTTCGGCCAAAAACATTCAGTACTTC. This sequence encodes CASSQDAGGSAKNIQYF.

This rearrangement joins TRBV18 to TRBJ1-1; D not certain. The CDR3 is 13 amino acids. In germline, CDR1 is KGHSH, CDR2 LQKENI. The V end was cut by 2 bases, the J end by 7 bases, with 11 bases between. As DNA, the CDR3 is TGTGCCAGCTCACCAAACCAGGATGATGAAGCTTTCTTT. This codes for CASSPNQDDEAFF. The full variable domain, rest sourced from reference TRBV18 and TRBJ1-1, is NAGVMQNPRHLVRRRGQEARLRCSPMKGHSHVYWYRQLPEEGLKFMVYLQKENIIDESGMPKERFSAEFPKEGPSILRIQQVVRGDSAAYFCASSPNQDDEAFFGQGTRLTVV.

This chain uses TRBV28 with TRBJ1-6, with 7 bases lining up with TRBD1. The CDR3 consists of 18 residues. V shed 3 bases, J shed 6 bases, and the junction held 14 bases outside the gene matches. Germline assignment: CDR1 MDHEN and CDR2 SYDVKM. CDR3 DNA: TGTGCCAGCAGTTTCCCCCCCAGACAGACAGGGAGTAATTCACCCCTCCACTTT. Translated: CASSFPPRQTGSNSPLHF.

The chain carries TRBV7-2 and TRBJ1-5; D call uncertain. V lost 4 bases and J 0 bases, leaving 7 bases between the germline ends. CDR3 length equals 14 residues. CDR1 and CDR2 from the germline V gene are SGHTA and FQGNSA. This chain's CDR3 is CASSSQYSNQPQHF. CDR3 DNA: TGTGCCAGCAGCTCACAGTATAGCAATCAGCCCCAGCATTTT.

The rearrangement uses TRBV18 and TRBJ2-5; tentative D call: TRBD2 (5 bases). Between the trimmed V and J ends, which lost 3 bases and 2 bases, there was a span of 13 bases. Germline CDR1 is KGHSH and CDR2 is LQKENI. This CDR3 is 15 amino acids long. The CDR3 DNA sequence: TGTGCCAGCTCACCCGGAGGACGGTATCAAGAGACCCAGTACTTC. Protein product: CASSPGGRYQETQYF.

V usage is TRBV24-1 and J usage is TRBJ2-3; 9 bases map to TRBD2. CDR1 is KGHDR, CDR2 SFDVKD, per germline. This CDR3 has 15 residues. Unmatched junction bases numbered 4, after V lost 2 bases and J lost 5 bases. CDR3 sequence reads: CATSDYSGSQDTQYF. The CDR3 coding sequence is TGTGCCACCAGTGATTATAGCGGGAGTCAAGATACGCAGTATTTT.

The rearrangement uses TRBV9 and TRBJ2-3; 10 bases match TRBD2. CDR3 length: 15 amino acids. Germline lookup yields CDR1 SGDLS and CDR2 YYNGEE. Trimming took 4 bases from V and 4 from J; bases not matched to a gene: 6. The CDR3, as DNA: TGTGCCAGCAGCACAGCGGGGGGGACCCCAGATACGCAGTATTTT. This codes for CASSTAGGTPDTQYF.

The chain couples TRBV9 to TRBJ2-1; 10 positions agree with TRBD2. The CDR3 extends over 18 amino acids. From germline, CDR1 is SGDLS and CDR2 YYNGEE. Unmatched junction bases numbered 6, after V lost 0 bases and J lost 0 bases. The CDR3 DNA follows: TGTGCCAGCAGCGTAGGTCTAGCGGGAGCCCCCTCCTACAATGAGCAGTTCTTC. The encoded protein is CASSVGLAGAPSYNEQFF.

The J gene is TRBJ2-1, the V gene TRBV7-6; TRBD2 matches at 12 bases. This CDR3 is 15 amino acids long. The V segment lost 5 bases and the J segment 6 bases; nucleotides outside the gene matches: 5. Germline loops: CDR1 SGHVS, CDR2 FNYEAQ. CDR3 sequence: CASSPTSGRTNEQFF. In DNA, the CDR3 is TGTGCCAGCAGCCCAACTAGCGGGAGGACCAATGAGCAGTTCTTC.

V is TRBV6-5 and J is TRBJ2-5, with TRBD1 as a possible D gene (6 bases). The V and J ends lost 6 bases and 4 bases respectively, with 12 bases between them. The CDR3 length is 13 residues. CDR1 is MNHEY and CDR2 is SVGAGI in the germline V gene. The chain's CDR3 is CASSLNRAETQYF. CDR3 nucleotide sequence: TGTGCCAGCAGCCTGAACAGGGCAGAGACCCAGTACTTC.

The chain couples TRBV19 to TRBJ1-5; possibly TRBD1 for D (5 bases). CDR1 and CDR2 from the germline V gene are LNHDA and SQIVND (reference sequence). Trimming left V 0 bases short and J 0 bases short, with 12 bases between. The CDR3 covers 17 residues. Written as DNA, the CDR3 is TGTGCCAGTAGTATAGAACCCGGACAAATTAGCAATCAGCCCCAGCATTTT. Translation gives CASSIEPGQISNQPQHF.

The CDR3 region is CASSQRTGRSETQYF. The CDR3 DNA follows: TGTGCCAGCAGCCAACGGACAGGGAGGTCAGAGACCCAGTACTTC. The chain joins TRBV5-8 to TRBJ2-5, with TRBD1 identical over 8 bases. The germline gives CDR1 SGHTS, CDR2 YDEGEE. The CDR3 has 15 amino acids. V was pared by 4 bases and J by 4 bases, with 9 bases of the junction left unmatched.